This T cell receptor beta chain is drawn from a study of blood T cell repertoires in COVID-19. Germline V gene data show CDR1 as LNHDA and CDR2 as SQIVND (reference sequence). V gave up 6 bases and J gave up 3 bases; unmatched junction bases: 16. The CDR3 length is 17 residues. Generated by immunoSEQ multiplex PCR, the TCRdb table keeps only in-frame clones and is missing some. The repertoire holds a few hundred thousand clones, with approximately 92% as singletons. The chain combines TRBV19 with TRBJ2-7; TRBD2 aligns across 8 bases. The sequence was collected from a woman between 25 and 40 years old who had recovered from COVID-19. Source material: PBMCs or T cells enriched from blood (not recorded which). CDR3 sequence reads: CASSKAGAVAGLYEQYF. CDR3 in DNA: TGTGCCAGTAGCAAGGCCGGGGCAGTAGCGGGACTCTACGAGCAGTACTTC. The full variable domain, its missing parts supplied by reference TRBV19 and TRBJ2-7, is DGGITQSPKYLFRKEGQNVTLSCEQNLNHDAMYWYRQDPGQGLRLIYYSQIVNDFQKGDIAEGYSVSREKKESFPLTVTSAQKNPTAFYLCASSKAGAVAGLYEQYFGPGTRLTVT.